The 27 T cell receptor beta chains below were found in one sample sequenced in a study of cytomegalovirus exposure and HLA in healthy donors. In the PCR, 60 Vbeta and 13 Jbeta primers were used. Here immunoSEQ multiplex PCR was the method, and the copy in TCRdb shows in-frame clones only, minus some. The sample lists around 170,000 clones, roughly 82% seen once, with around 2.5% in the top ten. Sequences were obtained from PBMCs. Source of these receptors: a woman aged 50 to 60 in good health and CMV-seropositive.

V is TRBV29-1 and J is TRBJ1-2, with TRBD1 as a possible D gene (5 bases). CDR1 and CDR2 (germline): SQVTM, ANQGSEA. CDR3 length: 14 amino acids. The germline V and J ends were trimmed by 5 bases and 3 bases, with 16 bases remaining between them. In DNA form, the CDR3 reads TGCAGCGTTAAAGTTGACAGTCTGCACTATGGCTACACCTTC. Its protein product is CSVKVDSLHYGYTF.

The chain recombines TRBV7-2 with TRBJ1-1; D is perhaps TRBD1 (6 bases). There are 14 residues in the CDR3. CDR1 is SGHTA, CDR2 FQGNSA, per germline. The germline V and J ends were trimmed by 3 bases and 1 base, with 9 bases remaining between them. The CDR3 bases are TGTGCCAGCAGCTTGGGGGGGCCGAACACTGAAGCTTTCTTT. Amino acids: CASSLGGPNTEAFF.

V usage is TRBV2 and J usage is TRBJ2-3, with 7 bases that match TRBD2. Germline CDR1 is SNHLY and CDR2 is FYNNEI. The CDR3 is 15 amino acids. With V trimmed by 10 bases and J by 4 bases, 14 bases remained unmatched. CDR3 nucleotides: TGTGCCACCGTCCGTGGGGGGGGGTATTCAGATACGCAGTATTTT. It is translated as CATVRGGGYSDTQYF.

V and J are TRBV18 and TRBJ2-6; 10 bases map to TRBD1. CDR3 size: 17 residues. Trimming cost V 4 bases and J 2 bases; bases outside gene matches: 5. Germline CDR1 is KGHSH and CDR2 is LQKENI. The CDR3, as DNA: TGTGCCAGCTCACTAGACGGGACAGGGGCTGGGGCCAACGTCCTGACTTTC. Translated, it gives CASSLDGTGAGANVLTF.

The V and J genes are TRBV5-1 and TRBJ2-6, with 7 positions matching TRBD1. The J segment lost 6 bases and the V segment lost 5 bases, leaving 2 bases of the junction unmatched. CDR3 length equals 13 residues. Germline CDR1 SGHRS, CDR2 YFSETQ. CDR3 nucleotides: TGCGCCAGCAGAGGACAGGCGGCCAACGTCCTGACTTTC. This sequence encodes CASRGQAANVLTF. Using reference TRBV5-1 and TRBJ2-6 for the parts outside the CDR3, the full variable domain is KAGVTQTPRYLIKTRGQQVTLSCSPISGHRSVSWYQQTPGQGLQFLFEYFSETQRNKGNFPGRFSGRQFSNSRSEMNVSTLELGDSALYLCASRGQAANVLTFGAGSRLTVL.

The chain has TRBV9 and TRBJ1-2; 7 nucleotides agree with TRBD1. Trimming at V came to 3 bases and at J to 8 bases, leaving 7 bases not matched to a gene. CDR3 length: 13 amino acids. Germline CDR1 and CDR2: SGDLS and YYNGEE. The DNA of the CDR3 is TGTGCCAGCAGCGGCCAGGGGGTCGAGGGCTACACCTTC. The encoded protein is CASSGQGVEGYTF.

This sequence joins TRBV6-1 and TRBJ1-6, with D tentatively TRBD1 (6 bases). Germline CDR1 reads MNHNS; CDR2 reads SASEGT. This CDR3 is 14 amino acids long. Trimming took off 1 base at V and 7 bases at J, with 8 bases between the two ends. CDR3 loop: CASSEGQGNSPLHF. The CDR3 DNA sequence: TGTGCCAGCAGTGAAGGGCAGGGGAATTCACCCCTCCACTTT.

CDR3 protein: CATSSRTDTNEKLFF. CDR3 DNA: TGTGCCACCAGCTCCCGGACAGATACTAATGAAAAACTGTTTTTT. The chain recombines TRBV15 with TRBJ1-4, with D perhaps matching TRBD1 (6 bases). Germline V lookup: CDR1 LNHNV, CDR2 YYDKDF (reference sequence). V was clipped by 5 bases and J by 2 bases, with 12 bases between them. CDR3 size: 15 residues. Drawing the rest from reference TRBV15 and TRBJ1-4, the complete variable domain is DAMVIQNPRYQVTQFGKPVTLSCSQTLNHNVMYWYQQKSSQAPKLLFHYYDKDFNNEADTPDNFQSRRPNTSFCFLDIRSPGLGDTAMYLCATSSRTDTNEKLFFGSGTQLSVL.

The chain employs TRBV2 and TRBJ1-6; D is uncertain. The V gene lost 8 bases and the J gene lost 0 bases, with 11 bases spanning the gap. The CDR3 has 15 residues. Looked up from germline, CDR1 is SNHLY and CDR2 is FYNNEI. The DNA of the CDR3 is TGTGCCAGCCGGGAGTACAGCTCCTATAATTCACCCCTCCACTTT. Its protein product is CASREYSSYNSPLHF. The full variable domain, rest sourced from reference TRBV2 and TRBJ1-6, is EPEVTQTPSHQVTQMGQEVILRCVPISNHLYFYWYRQILGQKVEFLVSFYNNEISEKSEIFDDQFSVERPDGSNFTLKIRSTKLEDSAMYFCASREYSSYNSPLHFGNGTRLTVT.

The V and J genes are TRBV7-8 and TRBJ2-3, with D maybe TRBD1 (6 bases). V was trimmed by 5 bases and J by 4 bases, leaving 10 bases between them. The CDR3 is 13 residues long. Germline CDR1 reads SGHVS; CDR2 reads FQNEAQ. The CDR3 protein is CASSKTGPDTQYF. The CDR3 nucleotides are TGTGCCAGCAGCAAGACAGGCCCAGATACGCAGTATTTT.

The chain carries TRBV27 and TRBJ2-3; TRBD2 agrees at 9 bases. The CDR3 runs to 16 residues. Germline V gene lookup returns CDR1 MNHEY and CDR2 SMNVEV (reference sequence). After removal of 3 bases from V and 1 base from J, the junction contained 5 bases not matched to a gene. CDR3 DNA sequence: TGTGCCAGCAGTTTCCGTGTAGCGGGGGGCACAGATACGCAGTATTTT. It yields the protein CASSFRVAGGTDTQYF.

The V and J genes are TRBV4-3 and TRBJ2-7, with TRBD1 matching 9 bases. From germline, CDR1 is LGHNA and CDR2 YSLEER. CDR3 length: 15 amino acids. Trimming took 0 bases from V and 5 from J; bases not matched to a gene: 5. CDR3 residues: CASSQEHRGLHEQYF. As DNA, the CDR3 is TGCGCCAGCAGCCAAGAGCACAGGGGGCTACACGAGCAGTACTTC.

This chain joins TRBV7-2 and TRBJ2-1, with TRBD2 matching 9 bases. Losses at the gene ends were 4 bases for V and 10 bases for J; bases not matched to a gene: 11. This CDR3 is 15 amino acids long. In germline, CDR1 is SGHTA, CDR2 FQGNSA. The DNA for the CDR3 is TGTGCCAGCAGCTGGATAGCGGGGGCCCCAGGGGAGCAGTTCTTC. Protein product: CASSWIAGAPGEQFF. Filled out from reference TRBV7-2 and TRBJ2-1, the complete variable domain reads GAGVSQSPSNKVTEKGKDVELRCDPISGHTALYWYRQSLGQGLEFLIYFQGNSAPDKSGLPSDRFSAERTGGSVSTLTIQRTQQEDSAVYLCASSWIAGAPGEQFFGPGTRLTVL.

This clone was seen more than once but under ten times. This chain uses TRBV12-5 with TRBJ2-6; D gene ambiguous. The CDR3 covers 13 residues. Germline loops: CDR1 LGHNT, CDR2 FRNRAP. The V and J ends lost 7 bases and 2 bases respectively, with 6 bases between them. The CDR3 is CASVPAGANVLTF. CDR3 sequence (DNA): TGTGCTAGTGTTCCTGCTGGGGCCAACGTCCTGACTTTC.

DNA for the CDR3: TGTGCCAGCAGCTCGGGAGGAAGTGTTAGCACAGATACGCAGTATTTT. Amino acids: CASSSGGSVSTDTQYF. The rearrangement joins TRBV7-6 to TRBJ2-3, with 7 bases matching TRBD2. The V gene end was trimmed by 4 bases and the J gene end by 0 bases; junction bases not matched to a gene: 7. This CDR3 spans 16 amino acids. Germline V gives CDR1 SGHVS, CDR2 FNYEAQ. Using reference TRBV7-6 and TRBJ2-3 for the parts outside the CDR3, the full variable domain is GAGVSQSPRYKVTKRGQDVALRCDPISGHVSLYWYRQALGQGPEFLTYFNYEAQQDKSGLPNDRFSAERPEGSISTLTIQRTEQRDSAMYRCASSSGGSVSTDTQYFGPGTRLTVL.

This clone appeared a single time. Different DNA sequences within this sample yield the same CDR3. The chain recombines TRBV19 with TRBJ2-5, with 12 nucleotides matching TRBD2. V shed 7 bases, J shed 6 bases, and the junction held 9 bases outside the gene matches. The V gene's germline CDR1 is LNHDA and CDR2 SQIVND (reference sequence). This CDR3 is 15 amino acids long. CDR3 sequence (DNA): TGTGCCAGTACCCGACTAGCGGGGGAGGGACAGACCCAGTACTTC. Its translation: CASTRLAGEGQTQYF.

The CDR3 loop reads CAIRSGSSGNTIYF. The CDR3, as DNA: TGTGCCATCCGTTCAGGGTCGAGTGGAAACACCATATATTTT. The chain joins TRBV10-3 to TRBJ1-3; D might be TRBD1 (5 bases). Germline CDR1 is ENHRY and CDR2 is SYGVKD. V lost 8 bases and J 3 bases, leaving 14 bases between the germline ends. The CDR3 runs 14 residues.

The chain has TRBV5-5 and TRBJ2-1; 10 nucleotides agree with TRBD2. The trim removed 7 bases at V and 4 bases at J, leaving 5 bases unmatched. Germline CDR1 reads SGHKS; CDR2 reads YYEKEE (reference sequence). The CDR3 is made up of 14 amino acids. CDR3 coding DNA: TGTGCCAGCCATGAGCGGGGGGGATACAATGAGCAGTTCTTC. It specifies CASHERGGYNEQFF.

This rearrangement joins TRBV15 to TRBJ1-2, with 8 bases lining up with TRBD1. Germline lookup yields CDR1 LNHNV and CDR2 YYDKDF (reference sequence). The J segment lost 2 bases and the V segment lost 1 base, leaving 0 bases of the junction unmatched. The CDR3 contains 14 residues. This CDR3 reads CATSRGQGNYGYTF. The CDR3 DNA follows: TGTGCCACCAGCAGAGGACAGGGGAACTATGGCTACACCTTC.

This CDR3 is CASGPEGERNQPQHF. The CDR3 coding sequence is TGTGCTAGTGGGCCCGAGGGAGAGCGGAATCAGCCCCAGCATTTT. The chain is built from TRBV12-5 and TRBJ1-5; unclear D gene. V was pared by 6 bases and J by 4 bases, with 16 bases between. The length of the CDR3 is 15 residues. Germline CDR1 is LGHNT and CDR2 is FRNRAP.

This clone showed up just a few times. The V gene is TRBV5-1, the J gene TRBJ1-1; TRBD1 matches 10 bases. CDR1 and CDR2 (germline): SGHRS, YFSETQ. CDR3 length equals 12 residues. The V segment lost 7 bases and the J segment 5 bases; nucleotides outside the gene matches: 2. CDR3 loop: CASGTGVTEAFF. The CDR3 nucleotides read TGCGCCAGCGGGACAGGGGTGACTGAAGCTTTCTTT.

The CDR3 reads CASSLGQGAVGTNEKLFF. As DNA, the CDR3 is TGCGCCAGCAGCTTGGGCCAGGGGGCGGTTGGAACTAATGAAAAACTGTTTTTT. The rearrangement links TRBV5-1 to TRBJ1-4, with TRBD1 matching 8 bases. The CDR3 is 18 residues long. The germline V gene encodes CDR1 SGHRS and CDR2 YFSETQ. The trim removed 0 bases at V and 1 base at J, leaving 8 bases unmatched. Based on the CDR3 plus reference TRBV5-1 and TRBJ1-4, the full variable domain is KAGVTQTPRYLIKTRGQQVTLSCSPISGHRSVSWYQQTPGQGLQFLFEYFSETQRNKGNFPGRFSGRQFSNSRSEMNVSTLELGDSALYLCASSLGQGAVGTNEKLFFGSGTQLSVL.

This chain links TRBV6-5 with TRBJ1-1; D is perhaps TRBD1 (5 bases). V was cut by 6 bases and J by 9 bases, with 20 bases left in between. Germline values: CDR1 MNHEY, CDR2 SVGAGI. This CDR3 has 14 amino acids. CDR3 bases: TGTGCCAGCAGCACCGGGGGTGGGACTCGACAAGCTTTCTTT. Its protein product is CASSTGGGTRQAFF.

This sequence joins TRBV7-3 and TRBJ2-1; 10 bases line up with TRBD2. Germline CDR1 is SGHTA and CDR2 is FQGTGA. The trim removed 3 bases at V and 1 base at J, leaving 0 bases unmatched. CDR3 length: 15 amino acids. CDR3 residues: CASSFSGGSYNEQFF. Here the CDR3 DNA reads TGTGCCAGCAGCTTTAGCGGGGGGTCCTACAATGAGCAGTTCTTC.

The genes are TRBV5-1 and TRBJ2-7; possible D gene TRBD2, 5 bases. This CDR3 contains 14 residues. Germline CDR1 is SGHRS and CDR2 is YFSETQ. V shed 4 bases and J shed 0 bases, with 11 bases lying between them. For the CDR3, the DNA is TGCGCCAGCAGCGACGAGGGCACCTCCTACGAGCAGTACTTC. It codes for CASSDEGTSYEQYF.

This clone was observed a single time. The chain joins TRBV28 to TRBJ1-3; TRBD1 matches 8 bases. This CDR3 comprises 17 residues. CDR1 and CDR2 (germline): MDHEN, SYDVKM. V shed 8 bases and J 3 bases; nucleotides not matched to a gene: 15. The CDR3 sequence: CASSKSRQGAFGNTIYF. The CDR3 nucleotides read TGTGCCAGCTCAAAATCCCGGCAGGGGGCGTTTGGAAACACCATATATTTT.

The genes are TRBV6-5 and TRBJ1-2; 7 bases line up with TRBD1. CDR1 MNHEY and CDR2 SVGAGI come from the germline V gene. The CDR3 is made up of 13 amino acids. With 2 bases clipped from V and 8 bases from J, the junction kept 5 bases outside the gene matches. The CDR3 nucleotides are TGTGCCAGCAGTTACGAAGACAGGGTCGGCTACACCTTC. Protein: CASSYEDRVGYTF.